This T cell receptor beta chain was captured in a study of blood T cell repertoires in COVID-19. V lost 3 bases, J lost 2 bases, and 5 bases lay in between. This CDR3 region has 13 residues. The germline gives CDR1 KGHSH, CDR2 LQKENI. Assay used: immunoSEQ multiplex PCR; TCRdb lists only in-frame clones, some missing. The table has hundreds of thousands of clones, over 75% seen once. The sequenced material came from peripheral blood. V gene TRBV18 combines with J gene TRBJ2-4; D is ambiguous. This TCR derives from an older woman with COVID-19, enrolled during active disease. This chain's CDR3 is CASSPTTKNIQYF. The CDR3 DNA reads as TGTGCCAGCTCACCCACTACCAAAAACATTCAGTACTTC.